What follows are 7 T cell receptor beta chains derived from one specimen sequenced in a study of blood T cells in healthy people across ages. A second PCR of 7 to 11 cycles used a sample-barcoded 5' primer and a J-beta primer mix. TCRdb fed the 5' RACE reads into MiXCR, producing one record per CDR3 protein. The repertoire consists of 1.4 million or so distinct CDR3 sequences, with 42% occurring once and the leading ten covering just over 4%. Sequencing was carried out using blood. The receptors here all came from a woman between 18 and 29 years old in good health.

There are many counts of this clonotype. This rearrangement joins TRBV5-1 to TRBJ2-1; D ambiguous. V was pared by 0 bases and J by 7 bases, with 8 bases between. CDR3 length equals 13 residues. The germline V gene encodes CDR1 SGHRS and CDR2 YFSETQ. CDR3 sequence: CASSLGSGNEQFF. CDR3 DNA sequence: TGCGCCAGCAGCTTGGGGTCGGGTAATGAGCAGTTCTTC.

The gene calls are TRBV12-3 or TRBV12-4 and TRBJ2-1; D is possibly TRBD2 (5 bases). The V end lost 6 bases, the J end lost 5 bases, and 17 bases lay between the germline ends. This CDR3 comprises 15 residues. CDR3 bases: TGTGCCAGCAGCCCCCCCGGGGTGCCTAACAATGAGCAGTTCTTC. Amino acids: CASSPPGVPNNEQFF.

In DNA form, the CDR3 reads TGTGCCAGTGATATCAGCGGGAGGGCCTGGACAGATACGCAGTATTTT. Translated: CASDISGRAWTDTQYF. This chain links TRBV28 with TRBJ2-3, with 10 bases lining up with TRBD2. V trimming: 9 bases; J trimming: 3 bases; junction bases outside the gene matches: 12. This CDR3 has 16 residues. CDR1 and CDR2 from the germline V gene are MDHEN and SYDVKM.

This rearrangement joins TRBV9 to TRBJ2-2; 10 bases agree with TRBD2. The V gene's germline CDR1 is SGDLS and CDR2 YYNGEE. V trimming: 3 bases; J trimming: 2 bases; junction bases outside the gene matches: 4. The CDR3 totals 16 residues. The CDR3 region is CASSAWTSGNTGELFF. CDR3 in DNA: TGTGCCAGCAGCGCCTGGACTAGCGGTAACACCGGGGAGCTGTTTTTT.

This clonotype has more than one count but fewer than ten. The V call is TRBV2, the J call TRBJ2-1; D not resolved. Looked up from germline, CDR1 is SNHLY and CDR2 is FYNNEI. The CDR3 is made up of 16 amino acids. Trimming left V 11 bases short and J 7 bases short, with 27 bases between. The CDR3 DNA is TGTGCCGGGGAAGAGGCAGTACCCCAGGTTTGGAATGAGCAGTTCTTC. Its translation: CAGEEAVPQVWNEQFF.

The gene calls are TRBV14 and TRBJ2-7; perhaps TRBD2 as D (5 bases). V dropped 0 bases and J dropped 0 bases, with 15 bases sitting between them. The germline CDR1 and CDR2 sequences are SGHDN and FVKESK. The CDR3 contains 17 residues. In nucleotides, the CDR3 is TGTGCCAGCAGCCAAGATAGGGCATCTGGGAGCTCCTACGAGCAGTACTTC. Amino acids: CASSQDRASGSSYEQYF.

The chain recombines TRBV9 with TRBJ2-3; no definite D call. The CDR3 is 15 residues long. Germline V lookup: CDR1 SGDLS, CDR2 YYNGEE. The V and J ends lost 0 bases and 9 bases respectively, with 17 bases between them. CDR3 residues: CASSVDMASTRTQYF. CDR3 coding DNA: TGTGCCAGCAGCGTAGATATGGCCTCCACTCGGACGCAGTATTTT. Full variable domain (rest looked up from reference TRBV9 and TRBJ2-3): DSGVTQTPKHLITATGQRVTLRCSPRSGDLSVYWYQQSLDQGLQFLIQYYNGEERAKGNILERFSAQQFPDLHSELNLSSLELGDSALYFCASSVDMASTRTQYFGPGTRLTVL.